In its sample, the clone carrying this T cell receptor beta chain was seen many times. The target antigen is unknown. The data derive from a study of human T cells and chemical hapten exposure. Overall study: Small pooled library volume differences chiefly drove per-sample TCR yield variation. The study, taken as a whole, reports: TCRs at high frequency, those above 1 in 1000, did not change with DPC sensitization.

This CDR3 region has 13 residues. The V end lost 0 bases, the J end lost 9 bases, and 10 bases lay between the germline ends. Germline V gives CDR1 SGDLS, CDR2 YYNGEE. During construction of the library, unique molecular identifiers were attached to individual cDNA molecules for quantitative, reproducible TCR counting. TCRdb itself ran the 5' RACE reads through MiXCR, one entry per CDR3 protein. The sample has approximately 140,000 distinct CDR3 sequences, 4.1% seen once. Total RNA came from unfractionated whole blood. The receptor was isolated from a female donor in good health. V usage is TRBV9 and J usage is TRBJ2-1, with D unresolved. CDR3 coding DNA: TGTGCCAGCAGCGTAGCCGATTCGTCTGAGCAGTTCTTC. Protein: CASSVADSSEQFF.